A single TCR delta chain is shown here with its context. Its antigen is not known. Sequences come from RNA converted to cDNA by reverse transcription. CDR3 amplicons came from multiplex PCR with pooled V-gene forward and constant-region reverse primers. TCRdb re-called clones from the multiplex PCR reads using CATT. The sample has more than 50,000 delta-chain clones, approximately 15% seen once; the top ten hold approximately 0.4%. Germline V gives CDR1 TSWWSYY, CDR2 QGS. Deletions cut 1 base from V and 9 bases from J, with 15 bases between. This CDR3 has 14 amino acids. The data derive from a study of Vδ1+ human thymocytes. After alphabeta T cell depletion, CD3+ Vdelta1+ Vdelta2- thymocytes were sorted. Between roughly 98% and 99.6% of sorted thymocytes were Vdelta1+. Whole-study results and caveats: Despite high sort purity, about a fifth of thymic T cell receptor delta sequences were Vdelta2. Unexpected Vdelta2 sequences could cause misinterpretation of bulk repertoire data. In the thymus, TRG and TRD repertoires looked highly polyclonal with Gaussian CDR3 lengths.

The chain uses TRDV1 and TRDJ1; D is ambiguous. The origin of this receptor is a girl under two years old who had congenital heart surgery. The specimen was Vdelta1+ gamma-delta thymocytes from the thymus. Subset reported: FACS-sorted CD3+ TCRalphabeta- TCRVdelta1+ TCRVdelta2- thymocytes. The CDR3 bases are TGTGCTCTTGGGGAACCTAATCTAGTACTCGAACTCATCTTT. The encoded protein is CALGEPNLVLELIF.